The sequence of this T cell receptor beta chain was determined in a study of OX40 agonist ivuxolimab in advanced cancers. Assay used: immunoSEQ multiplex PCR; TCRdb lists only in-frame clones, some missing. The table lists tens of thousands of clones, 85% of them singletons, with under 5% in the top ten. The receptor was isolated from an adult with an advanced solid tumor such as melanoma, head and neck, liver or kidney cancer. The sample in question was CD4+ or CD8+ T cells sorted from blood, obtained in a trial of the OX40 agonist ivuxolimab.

For the CDR3, the DNA is TGTGCCAGCAGCTCACGGGGGACCGCCTACAATGAGCAGTTCTTC. Amino acids: CASSSRGTAYNEQFF. The J gene is TRBJ2-1, the V gene TRBV13; possible D gene TRBD2, 6 bases. V was shortened by 4 bases and J by 2 bases, with 12 bases between the two germline ends. Germline CDR1 and CDR2: PRHDT and FYEKMQ (reference sequence). The CDR3 has 15 residues.